This TCR beta chain was recorded in a study of cytomegalovirus exposure and HLA in healthy donors. General study points: TCR beta chain V- and J-gene trimming was linked, in a later analysis, to a missense variant in DCLRE1C. Later analysis showed TCR association rates varying by HLA locus, highest for DRB1 and lowest for HLA-C.

Worth noting for this clone: Its antigen is unidentified.

J was trimmed by 5 bases and V by 2 bases; bases with no gene match: 3. Germline-derived CDR1 and CDR2 are SGHRS and YFSETQ. CDR3 length: 13 residues. Both 60 Vbeta primers and 13 Jbeta primers went into the PCR. Method: immunoSEQ multiplex PCR; TCRdb's copy keeps in-frame clones and lacks some. Of around 67,000 clones in the sample, about 84% were seen once. The sample comprised PBMCs. The J gene is TRBJ1-1, the V gene TRBV5-1; TRBD1 aligns across 7 bases. The sequence came from a man aged 18 to 30 in good health and CMV-seropositive. The CDR3 loop is CASSFTGVTEAFF. The CDR3 coding sequence is TGCGCCAGCAGCTTCACAGGGGTGACTGAAGCTTTCTTT. The full variable domain, its missing parts supplied by reference TRBV5-1 and TRBJ1-1, is KAGVTQTPRYLIKTRGQQVTLSCSPISGHRSVSWYQQTPGQGLQFLFEYFSETQRNKGNFPGRFSGRQFSNSRSEMNVSTLELGDSALYLCASSFTGVTEAFFGQGTRLTVV.